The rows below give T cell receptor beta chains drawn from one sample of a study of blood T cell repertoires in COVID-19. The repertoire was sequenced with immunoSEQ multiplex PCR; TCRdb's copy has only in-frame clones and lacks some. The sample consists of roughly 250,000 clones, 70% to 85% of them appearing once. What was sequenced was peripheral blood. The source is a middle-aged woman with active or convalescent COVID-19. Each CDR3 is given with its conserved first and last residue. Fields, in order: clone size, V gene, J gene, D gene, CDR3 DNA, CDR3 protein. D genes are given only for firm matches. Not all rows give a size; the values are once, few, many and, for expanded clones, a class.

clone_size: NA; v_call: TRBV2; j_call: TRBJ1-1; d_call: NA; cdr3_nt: TGTGCCAGCAGTGAAGGAGTTAGGGGGAGCACTGAAGCTTTCTTT; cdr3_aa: CASSEGVRGSTEAFF
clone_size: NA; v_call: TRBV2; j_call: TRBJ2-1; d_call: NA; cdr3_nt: TGTGCCAGCAGTGACGGACTTCTGGCGGGGCCGCCCTTCTTC; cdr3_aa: CASSDGLLAGPPFF
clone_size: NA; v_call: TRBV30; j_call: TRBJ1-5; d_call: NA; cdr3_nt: TGTGCCTGGAGGGCGGGTTATAGCAATCAGCCCCAGCATTTT; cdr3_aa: CAWRAGYSNQPQHF
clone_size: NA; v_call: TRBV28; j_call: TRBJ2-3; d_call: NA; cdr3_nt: TGTGCCAGCAGTTTACCGCCAGGCCTCACAGATACGCAGTATTTT; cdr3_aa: CASSLPPGLTDTQYF
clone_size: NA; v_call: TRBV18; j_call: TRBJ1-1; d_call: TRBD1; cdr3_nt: TGTGCCAGCTCAGACAGGGGAACTGAAGCTTTCTTT; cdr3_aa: CASSDRGTEAFF
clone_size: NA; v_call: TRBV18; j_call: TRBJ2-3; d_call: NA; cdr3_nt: TGTGCCAGCTCACCATCAGCTAGCCCGGATACGCAGTATTTT; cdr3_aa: CASSPSASPDTQYF
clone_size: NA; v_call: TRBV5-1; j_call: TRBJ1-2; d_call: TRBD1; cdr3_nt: TGCGCCAGCAGCGGGGGACAGGGTACCAACTATGGCTACACCTTC; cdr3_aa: CASSGGQGTNYGYTF
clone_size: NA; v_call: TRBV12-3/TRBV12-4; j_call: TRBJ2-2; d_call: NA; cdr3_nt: TGTGCCAGCAGTCAGGGAACCGGGGAGCTGTTTTTT; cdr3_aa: CASSQGTGELFF
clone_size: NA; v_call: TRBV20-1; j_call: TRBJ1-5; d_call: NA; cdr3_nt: TGCAGTGCTAGTGTGTCAGACTATAGCAATCAGCCCCAGCATTTT; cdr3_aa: CSASVSDYSNQPQHF
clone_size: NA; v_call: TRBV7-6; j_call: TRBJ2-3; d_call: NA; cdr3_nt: TGTGCCAGCAGCTTAACCGGGACAAGGGGTAGCACAGATACGCAGTATTTT; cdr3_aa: CASSLTGTRGSTDTQYF
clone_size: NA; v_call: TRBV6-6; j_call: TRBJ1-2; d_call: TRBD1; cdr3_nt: TGTGCCAGCAGGACAGGGGGGGGCTACACCTTC; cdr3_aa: CASRTGGGYTF
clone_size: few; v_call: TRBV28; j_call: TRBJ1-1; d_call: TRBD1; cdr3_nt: TGTGCCAGCAGTTTAGGGACAGGCACTGAAGCTTTCTTT; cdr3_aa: CASSLGTGTEAFF
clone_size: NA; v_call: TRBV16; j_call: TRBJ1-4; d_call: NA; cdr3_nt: TGTGCCAGCAGCCAGGGGGGGTCCACCAAGGAACTGTTTTTT; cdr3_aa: CASSQGGSTKELFF
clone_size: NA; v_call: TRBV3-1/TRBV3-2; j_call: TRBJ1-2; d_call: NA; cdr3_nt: TGTGCCAGCAGCCAAGATCTTGTCGGGGGGCGCGGCTATGGCTACACCTTC; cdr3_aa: CASSQDLVGGRGYGYTF
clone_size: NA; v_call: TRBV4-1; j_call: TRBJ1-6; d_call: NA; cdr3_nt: TGCGCCAGCAGCCCGGACAGCCCGGGGTTGGGCTCACCCCTCCACTTT; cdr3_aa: CASSPDSPGLGSPLHF
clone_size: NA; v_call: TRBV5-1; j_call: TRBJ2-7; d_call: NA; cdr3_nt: TGCGCCAGCAGCTTGCGCAGGGGGGACTACGAGCAGTACTTC; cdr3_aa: CASSLRRGDYEQYF
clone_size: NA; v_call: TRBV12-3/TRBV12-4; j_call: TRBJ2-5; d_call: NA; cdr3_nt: TGTGCCAGCACCACGGACTTCGAGAAGACCCAGTACTTC; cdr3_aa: CASTTDFEKTQYF
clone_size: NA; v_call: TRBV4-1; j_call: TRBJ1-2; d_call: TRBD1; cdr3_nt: TGCGCCAGCAGCCAAGAACAGGGGTTCAACTATGGCTACACCTTC; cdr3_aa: CASSQEQGFNYGYTF
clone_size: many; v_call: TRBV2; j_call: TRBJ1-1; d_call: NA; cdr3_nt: TGTGCCAGCACGAGGGCCCACGAAGCTTTCTTT; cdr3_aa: CASTRAHEAFF
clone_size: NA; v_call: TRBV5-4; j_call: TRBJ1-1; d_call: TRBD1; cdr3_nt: TGTGCCAGCAGCTTGGGGGGAACAGGGGGCATCGCTGAAGCTTTCTTT; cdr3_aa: CASSLGGTGGIAEAFF
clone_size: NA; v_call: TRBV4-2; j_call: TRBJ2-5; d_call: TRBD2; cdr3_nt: TGTGCCAGCAGCCAAGTTAGCGGGGGGGCGAGTGAGACCCAGTACTTC; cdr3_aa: CASSQVSGGASETQYF
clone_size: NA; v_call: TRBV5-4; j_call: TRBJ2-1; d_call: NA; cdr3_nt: TGTGCCAGCAGCTTGTTGCCTAGTGGTCATGAGCAGTTCTTC; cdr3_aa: CASSLLPSGHEQFF
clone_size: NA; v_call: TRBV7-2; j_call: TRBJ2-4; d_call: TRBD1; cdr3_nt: TGTGCCAGCAGCTTAGTAGCCGGGACAGCTCAAAACATTCAGTACTTC; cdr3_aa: CASSLVAGTAQNIQYF
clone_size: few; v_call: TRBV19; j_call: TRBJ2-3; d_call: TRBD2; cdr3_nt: TGTGCCAGTAGTATAAGGGGCCTAGCGATGGCGGGGGGGCTCGATACGCAGTATTTT; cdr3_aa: CASSIRGLAMAGGLDTQYF
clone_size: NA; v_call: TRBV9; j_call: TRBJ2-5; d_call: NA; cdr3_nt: TGTGCCAGCAGCGCCGGGGATTTCCAAGAGACCCAGTACTTC; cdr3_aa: CASSAGDFQETQYF
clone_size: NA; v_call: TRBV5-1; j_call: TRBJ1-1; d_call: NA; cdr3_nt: TGCGCCAGCAGCTTGGGCAGGGCCACTGAAGCTTTCTTT; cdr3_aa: CASSLGRATEAFF
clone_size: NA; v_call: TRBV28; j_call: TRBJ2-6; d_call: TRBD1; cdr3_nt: TGTGCCAGCACTACCGGGACAGGGATGCTTGGGGCCAACGTCCTGACTTTC; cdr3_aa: CASTTGTGMLGANVLTF
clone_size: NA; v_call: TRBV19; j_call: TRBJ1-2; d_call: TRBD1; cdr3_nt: TGTGCCAGTAGTATAGAAGACAGGGACTATGGCTACACCTTC; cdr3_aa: CASSIEDRDYGYTF
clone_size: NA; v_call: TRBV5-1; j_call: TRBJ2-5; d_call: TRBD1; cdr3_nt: TGCGCCAGCAGCTTGGCGGGACAGGTACAAGAGACCCAGTACTTC; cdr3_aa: CASSLAGQVQETQYF